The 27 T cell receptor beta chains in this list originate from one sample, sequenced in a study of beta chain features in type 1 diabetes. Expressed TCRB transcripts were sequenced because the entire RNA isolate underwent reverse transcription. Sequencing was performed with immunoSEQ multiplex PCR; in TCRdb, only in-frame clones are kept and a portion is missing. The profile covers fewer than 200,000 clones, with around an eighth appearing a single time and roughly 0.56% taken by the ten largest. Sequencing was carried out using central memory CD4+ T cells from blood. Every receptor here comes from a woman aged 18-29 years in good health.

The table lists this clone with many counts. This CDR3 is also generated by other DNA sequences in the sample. In nucleotides, the CDR3 is TGTGCCAGCAGCTTAGAGCGCTACAATGAGCAGTTCTTC. It encodes CASSLERYNEQFF. The rearrangement links TRBV11-1 to TRBJ2-1; no clear D gene. The CDR3 sequence is 13 residues long. CDR1 and CDR2 from the germline V gene are SGHAT and FQDESV (reference sequence). V gave up 1 base and J gave up 3 bases, with 4 bases separating them. Complete variable domain (other parts from reference TRBV11-1 and TRBJ2-1): EAEVAQSPRYKITEKSQAVAFWCDPISGHATLYWYRQILGQGPELLVQFQDESVVDDSQLPKDRFSAERLKGVDSTLKIQPAELGDSAMYLCASSLERYNEQFFGPGTRLTVL.

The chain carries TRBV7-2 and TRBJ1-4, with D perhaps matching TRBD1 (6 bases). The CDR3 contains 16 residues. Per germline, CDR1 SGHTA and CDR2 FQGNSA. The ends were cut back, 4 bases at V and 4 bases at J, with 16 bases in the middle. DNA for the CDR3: TGTGCCAGCAGCTCCACTGGACAGCGCCTTAATGAAAAACTGTTTTTT. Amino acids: CASSSTGQRLNEKLFF.

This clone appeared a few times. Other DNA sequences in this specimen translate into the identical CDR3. CDR3 residues: CSVEGQGMGETQYF. DNA of the CDR3: TGCAGCGTTGAGGGACAGGGCATGGGCGAGACCCAGTACTTC. The V call is TRBV29-1, the J call TRBJ2-5; TRBD1 aligns across 9 bases. This CDR3 contains 14 residues. Trimming took 3 bases from V and 5 from J; bases not matched to a gene: 7. Germline assignment: CDR1 SQVTM and CDR2 ANQGSEA.

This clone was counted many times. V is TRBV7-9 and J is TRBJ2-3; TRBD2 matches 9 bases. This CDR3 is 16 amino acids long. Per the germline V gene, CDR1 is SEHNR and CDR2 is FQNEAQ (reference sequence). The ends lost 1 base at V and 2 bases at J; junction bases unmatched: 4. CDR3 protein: CASSLGLAGITDTQYF. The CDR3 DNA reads TGTGCCAGCAGCTTAGGGCTAGCGGGAATCACAGATACGCAGTATTTT.

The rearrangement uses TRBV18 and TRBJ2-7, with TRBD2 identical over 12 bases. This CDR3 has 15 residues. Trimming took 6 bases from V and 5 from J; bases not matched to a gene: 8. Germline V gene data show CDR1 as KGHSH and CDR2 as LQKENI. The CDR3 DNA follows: TGTGCCAGCTCCATAGGACTAGCGGGACCAAACGAGCAGTACTTC. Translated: CASSIGLAGPNEQYF.

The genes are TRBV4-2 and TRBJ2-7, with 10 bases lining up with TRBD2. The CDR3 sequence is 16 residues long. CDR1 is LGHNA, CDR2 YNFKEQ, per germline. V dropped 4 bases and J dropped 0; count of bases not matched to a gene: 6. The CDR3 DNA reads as TGTGCCAGCAGCCTAGCGGGAGGCCCTGTCTCCTACGAGCAGTACTTC. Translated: CASSLAGGPVSYEQYF.

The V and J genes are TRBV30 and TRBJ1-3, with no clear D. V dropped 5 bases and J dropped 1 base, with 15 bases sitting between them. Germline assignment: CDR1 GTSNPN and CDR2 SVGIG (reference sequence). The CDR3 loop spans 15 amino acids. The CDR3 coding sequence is TGTGCCTGGGGTCCCTTGGGCGAATCTGGAAACACCATATATTTT. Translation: CAWGPLGESGNTIYF.

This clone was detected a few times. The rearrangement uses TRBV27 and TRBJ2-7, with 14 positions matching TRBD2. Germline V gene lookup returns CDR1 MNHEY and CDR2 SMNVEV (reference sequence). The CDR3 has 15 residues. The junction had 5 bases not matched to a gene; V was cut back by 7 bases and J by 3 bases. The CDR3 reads CASTSGTSGSYEQYF. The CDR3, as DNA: TGTGCCAGCACTTCCGGGACTAGCGGGAGCTACGAGCAGTACTTC.

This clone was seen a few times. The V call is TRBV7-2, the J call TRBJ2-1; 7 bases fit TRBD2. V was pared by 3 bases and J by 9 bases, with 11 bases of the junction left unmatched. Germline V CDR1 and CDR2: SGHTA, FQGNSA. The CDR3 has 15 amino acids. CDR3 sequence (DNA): TGTGCCAGCAGCTTGACTAGCTCTCCCCCCAGTGAGCAGTTCTTC. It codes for CASSLTSSPPSEQFF.

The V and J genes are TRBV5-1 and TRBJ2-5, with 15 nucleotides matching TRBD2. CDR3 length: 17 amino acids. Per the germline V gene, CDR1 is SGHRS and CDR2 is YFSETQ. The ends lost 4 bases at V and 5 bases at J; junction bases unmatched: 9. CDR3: CASSTGLAGGPSETQYF. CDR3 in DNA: TGCGCCAGCAGCACGGGACTAGCGGGAGGCCCGAGCGAGACCCAGTACTTC. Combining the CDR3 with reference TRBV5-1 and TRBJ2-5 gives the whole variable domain KAGVTQTPRYLIKTRGQQVTLSCSPISGHRSVSWYQQTPGQGLQFLFEYFSETQRNKGNFPGRFSGRQFSNSRSEMNVSTLELGDSALYLCASSTGLAGGPSETQYFGPGTRLLVL.

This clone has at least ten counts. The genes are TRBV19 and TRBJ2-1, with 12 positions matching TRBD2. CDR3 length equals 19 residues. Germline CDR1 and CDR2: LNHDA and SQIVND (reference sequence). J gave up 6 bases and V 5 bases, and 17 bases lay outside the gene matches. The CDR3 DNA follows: TGTGCCAGTAGTGACGTTGGGCACGCCCGGACTAGCGGGATCAATGAGCAGTTCTTC. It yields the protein CASSDVGHARTSGINEQFF.

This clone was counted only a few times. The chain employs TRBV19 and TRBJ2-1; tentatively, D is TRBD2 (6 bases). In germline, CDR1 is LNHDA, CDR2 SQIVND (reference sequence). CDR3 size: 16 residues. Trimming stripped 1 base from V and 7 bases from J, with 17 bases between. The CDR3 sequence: CASSIAQEGRKNEQFF. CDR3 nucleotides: TGTGCCAGTAGTATAGCCCAGGAGGGCCGGAAGAATGAGCAGTTCTTC.

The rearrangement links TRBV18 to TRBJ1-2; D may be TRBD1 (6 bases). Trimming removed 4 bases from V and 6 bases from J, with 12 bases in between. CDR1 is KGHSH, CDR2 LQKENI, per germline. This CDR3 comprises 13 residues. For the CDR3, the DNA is TGTGCCAGCTCACAGTGGGACACTAATGGCTACACCTTC. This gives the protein CASSQWDTNGYTF.

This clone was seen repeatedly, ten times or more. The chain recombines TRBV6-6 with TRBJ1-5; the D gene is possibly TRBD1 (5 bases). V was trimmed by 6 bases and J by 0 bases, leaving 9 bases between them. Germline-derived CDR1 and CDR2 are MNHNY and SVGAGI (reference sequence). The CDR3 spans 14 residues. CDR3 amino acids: CASSGDSSNQPQHF. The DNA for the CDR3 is TGTGCCAGCAGCGGTGACAGTAGCAATCAGCCCCAGCATTTT.

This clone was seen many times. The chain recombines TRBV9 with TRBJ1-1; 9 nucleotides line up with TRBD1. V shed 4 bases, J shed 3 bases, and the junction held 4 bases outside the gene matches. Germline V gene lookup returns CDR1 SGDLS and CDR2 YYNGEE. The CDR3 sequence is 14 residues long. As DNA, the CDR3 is TGTGCCAGCAGCCCCAGGACAGGGGACACTGAAGCTTTCTTT. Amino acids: CASSPRTGDTEAFF.

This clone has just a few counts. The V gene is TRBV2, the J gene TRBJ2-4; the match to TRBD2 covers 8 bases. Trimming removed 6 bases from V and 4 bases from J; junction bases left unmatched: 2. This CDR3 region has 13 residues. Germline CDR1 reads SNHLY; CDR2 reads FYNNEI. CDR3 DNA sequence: TGTGCCAGCAGGCCGGGGGGGAAAAACATTCAGTACTTC. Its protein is CASRPGGKNIQYF.

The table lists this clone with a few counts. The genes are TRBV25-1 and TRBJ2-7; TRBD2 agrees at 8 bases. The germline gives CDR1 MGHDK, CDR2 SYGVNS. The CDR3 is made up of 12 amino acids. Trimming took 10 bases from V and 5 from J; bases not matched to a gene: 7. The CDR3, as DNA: TGTGCCACCCAGCGGGAGTTAAACGAGCAGTACTTC. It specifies CATQRELNEQYF.

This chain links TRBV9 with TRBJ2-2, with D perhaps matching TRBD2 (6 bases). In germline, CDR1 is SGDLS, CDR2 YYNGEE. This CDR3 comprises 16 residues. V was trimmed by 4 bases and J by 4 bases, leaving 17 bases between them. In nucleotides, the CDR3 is TGTGCCAGCAGCCCAAATTTCGGGGGTAGCACCGGGGAGCTGTTTTTT. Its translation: CASSPNFGGSTGELFF.

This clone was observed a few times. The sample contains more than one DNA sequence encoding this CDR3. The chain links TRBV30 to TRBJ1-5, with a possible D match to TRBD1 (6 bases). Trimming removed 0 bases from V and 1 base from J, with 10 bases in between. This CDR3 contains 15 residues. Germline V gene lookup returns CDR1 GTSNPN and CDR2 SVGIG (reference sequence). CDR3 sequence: CAWSVGQGSNQPQHF. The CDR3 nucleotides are TGTGCCTGGAGTGTAGGGCAGGGGAGCAATCAGCCCCAGCATTTT.

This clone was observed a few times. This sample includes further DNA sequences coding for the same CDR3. CDR3 protein: CASSLAAGGVNEQFF. In nucleotides, the CDR3 is TGTGCCAGCAGCTTAGCTGCGGGAGGGGTCAATGAGCAGTTCTTC. The rearrangement joins TRBV7-2 to TRBJ2-1; 9 bases fit TRBD2. The J segment lost 6 bases and the V segment lost 0 bases, leaving 3 bases of the junction unmatched. The germline V gene has CDR1 SGHTA and CDR2 FQGNSA. The CDR3 is made up of 15 amino acids.

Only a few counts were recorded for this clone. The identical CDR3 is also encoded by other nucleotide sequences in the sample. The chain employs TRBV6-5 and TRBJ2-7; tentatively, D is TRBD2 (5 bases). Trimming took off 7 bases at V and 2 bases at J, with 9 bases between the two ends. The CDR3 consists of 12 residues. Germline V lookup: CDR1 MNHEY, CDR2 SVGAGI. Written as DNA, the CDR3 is TGTGCCAGCAATTCCGGGGCCTACGAGCAGTACTTC. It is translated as CASNSGAYEQYF.

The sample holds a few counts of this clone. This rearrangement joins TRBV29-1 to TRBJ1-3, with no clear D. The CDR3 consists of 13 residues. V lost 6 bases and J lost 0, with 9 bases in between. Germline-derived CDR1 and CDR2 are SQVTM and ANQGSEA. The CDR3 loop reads CSVEILSGNTIYF. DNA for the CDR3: TGCAGCGTAGAGATTCTCTCTGGAAACACCATATATTTT.

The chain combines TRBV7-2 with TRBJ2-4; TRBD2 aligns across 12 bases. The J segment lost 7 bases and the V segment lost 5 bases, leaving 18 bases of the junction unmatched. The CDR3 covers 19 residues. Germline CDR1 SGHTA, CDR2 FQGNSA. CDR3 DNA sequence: TGTGCCAGCAGCCCGCGGGCTCTAGCGGGAGGGCCAATGACGAACATTCAGTACTTC. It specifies CASSPRALAGGPMTNIQYF.

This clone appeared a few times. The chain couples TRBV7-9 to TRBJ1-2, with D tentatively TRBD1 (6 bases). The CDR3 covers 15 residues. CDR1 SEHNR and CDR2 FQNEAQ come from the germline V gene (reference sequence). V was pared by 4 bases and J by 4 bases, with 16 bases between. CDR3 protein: CASSYPPGGGYGYTF. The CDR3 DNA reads TGTGCCAGCAGCTATCCGCCGGGGGGCGGCTATGGCTACACCTTC.

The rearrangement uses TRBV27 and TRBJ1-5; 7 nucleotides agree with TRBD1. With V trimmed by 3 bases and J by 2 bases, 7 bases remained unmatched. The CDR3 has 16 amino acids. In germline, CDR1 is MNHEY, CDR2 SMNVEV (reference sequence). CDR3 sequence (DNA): TGTGCCAGCAGTTTTAGACAGGGTAAGGGCAATCAGCCCCAGCATTTT. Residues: CASSFRQGKGNQPQHF.

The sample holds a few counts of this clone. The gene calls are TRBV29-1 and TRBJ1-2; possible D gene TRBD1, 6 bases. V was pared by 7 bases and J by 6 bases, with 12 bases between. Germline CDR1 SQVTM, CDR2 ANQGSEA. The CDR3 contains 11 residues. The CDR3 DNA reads TGCAGCGCTGGAGGGGGGGATGGCTACACCTTC. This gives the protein CSAGGGDGYTF.

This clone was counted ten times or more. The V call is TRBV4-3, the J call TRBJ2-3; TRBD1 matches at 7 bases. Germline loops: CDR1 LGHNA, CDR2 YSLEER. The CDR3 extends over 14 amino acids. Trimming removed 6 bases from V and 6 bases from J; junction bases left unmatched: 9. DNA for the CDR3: TGCGCCAGCAGTGGACGGACAGGTGGGGATACGCAGTATTTT. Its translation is CASSGRTGGDTQYF.